This T cell receptor (beta chain) originates from a study of blood T cells in healthy people across ages. Trimming removed 5 bases from V and 2 bases from J; junction bases left unmatched: 11. In germline, CDR1 is MGHRA, CDR2 YSYEKL. The CDR3 loop spans 17 amino acids. Then a second PCR, running about 6 to 12 cycles, was carried out with a sample-barcoded 5' primer and a J-beta primer mix. From the 5' RACE reads, TCRdb called clonotypes with MiXCR, one entry per CDR3 protein. The sample contains around 1.5 million distinct CDR3 sequences, roughly 30% of which appear only once. Material: blood. The chain recombines TRBV4-1 with TRBJ2-5; 10 bases agree with TRBD1. The sequence came from a woman in her thirties in good health. The CDR3 spells CASSKGATGGSQETQYF. The CDR3 nucleotides are TGCGCCAGCAGCAAAGGGGCGACAGGGGGCTCTCAAGAGACCCAGTACTTC.